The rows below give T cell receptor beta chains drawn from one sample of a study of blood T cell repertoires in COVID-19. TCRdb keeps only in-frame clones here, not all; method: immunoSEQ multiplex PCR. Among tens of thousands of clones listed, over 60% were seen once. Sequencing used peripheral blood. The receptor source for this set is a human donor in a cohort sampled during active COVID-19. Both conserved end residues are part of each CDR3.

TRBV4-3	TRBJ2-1	CASSPRVAQSSYNEQFF
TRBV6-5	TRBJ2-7	CASSYSSGQASYEQYF
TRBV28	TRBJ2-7	CASSPGTSHYEQYF
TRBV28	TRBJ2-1	CASPWEGIYEQFF
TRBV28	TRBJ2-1	CASSLFLAGGNEQFF
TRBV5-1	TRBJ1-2	CASSLSGTNNYGYTF
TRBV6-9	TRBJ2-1	CAGHPGQPGDEQFF
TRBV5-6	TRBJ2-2	CASSRVGLGGTGELFF
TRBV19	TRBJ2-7	CATRERASYEQYF
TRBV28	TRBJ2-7	CASSSLQRGRYEQYF
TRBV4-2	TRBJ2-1	CASSQDGQSSEQFF
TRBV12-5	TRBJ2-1	CASGLSDYNEQFF
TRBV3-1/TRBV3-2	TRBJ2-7	CASSPRTPTYEQYF
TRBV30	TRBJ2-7	CAWSVRGSGGHYEQYF
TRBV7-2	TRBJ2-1	CASSLFGGGLTRFGNEQFF
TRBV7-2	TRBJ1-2	CASSTTVDYGYTF
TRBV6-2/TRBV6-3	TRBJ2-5	CASSLGLAGAPETQYF
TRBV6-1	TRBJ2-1	CASSSTSGSNEQFF
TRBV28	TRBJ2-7	CATDRGYEQYF
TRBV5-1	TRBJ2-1	CASSLGQYNEQFF
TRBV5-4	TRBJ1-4	CASSRKGTVNEKLFF
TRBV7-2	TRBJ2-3	CASSLWTGGADTQYF
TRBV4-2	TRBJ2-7	CASSQGEGGKDEQYF
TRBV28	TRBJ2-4	CATDFGSGIQYF
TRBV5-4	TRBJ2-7	CASSLGGLAGGHEQYF
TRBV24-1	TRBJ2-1	CATSGPNREGGNEQFF
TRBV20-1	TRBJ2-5	CSASGLAVQETQYF